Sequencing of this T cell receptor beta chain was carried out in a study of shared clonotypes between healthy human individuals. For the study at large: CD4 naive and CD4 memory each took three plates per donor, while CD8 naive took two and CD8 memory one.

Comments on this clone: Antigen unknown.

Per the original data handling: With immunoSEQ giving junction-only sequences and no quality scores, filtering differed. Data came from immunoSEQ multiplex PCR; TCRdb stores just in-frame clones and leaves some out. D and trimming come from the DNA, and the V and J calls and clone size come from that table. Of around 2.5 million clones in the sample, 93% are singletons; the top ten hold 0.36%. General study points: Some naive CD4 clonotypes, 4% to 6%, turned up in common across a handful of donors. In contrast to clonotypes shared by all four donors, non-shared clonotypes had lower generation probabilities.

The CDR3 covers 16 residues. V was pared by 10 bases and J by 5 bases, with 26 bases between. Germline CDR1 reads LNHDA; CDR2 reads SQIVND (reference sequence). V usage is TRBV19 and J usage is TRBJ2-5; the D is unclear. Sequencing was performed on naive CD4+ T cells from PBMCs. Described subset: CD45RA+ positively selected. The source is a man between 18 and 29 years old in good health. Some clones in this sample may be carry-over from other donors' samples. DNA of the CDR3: TGTGCCACCTCGAGATACTTGACTCGCCGCGCGGAGACCCAGTACTTC. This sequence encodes CATSRYLTRRAETQYF.